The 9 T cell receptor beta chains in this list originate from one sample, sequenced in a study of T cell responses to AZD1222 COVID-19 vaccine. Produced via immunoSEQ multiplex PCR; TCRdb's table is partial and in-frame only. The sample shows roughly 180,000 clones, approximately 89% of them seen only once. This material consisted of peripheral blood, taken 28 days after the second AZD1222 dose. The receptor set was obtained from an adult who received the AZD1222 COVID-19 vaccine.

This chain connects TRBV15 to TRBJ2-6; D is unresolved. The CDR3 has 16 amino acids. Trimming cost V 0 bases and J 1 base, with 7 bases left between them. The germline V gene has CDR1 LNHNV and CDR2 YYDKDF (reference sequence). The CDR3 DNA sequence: TGTGCCACCAGCAGAGAGGGGTCATCTGGGGCCAACGTCCTGACTTTC. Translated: CATSREGSSGANVLTF.

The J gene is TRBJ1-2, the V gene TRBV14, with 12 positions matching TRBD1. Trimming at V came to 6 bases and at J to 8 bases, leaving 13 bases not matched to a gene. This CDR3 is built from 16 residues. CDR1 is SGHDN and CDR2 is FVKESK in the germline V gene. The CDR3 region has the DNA TGTGCCAGCAGTCTTACGCCGGGACAGGGGGCGGAGGGCTACACCTTC. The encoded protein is CASSLTPGQGAEGYTF. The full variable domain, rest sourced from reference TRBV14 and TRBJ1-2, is EAGVTQFPSHSVIEKGQTVTLRCDPISGHDNLYWYRRVMGKEIKFLLHFVKESKQDESGMPNNRFLAERTGGTYSTLKVQPAELEDSGVYFCASSLTPGQGAEGYTFGSGTRLTVV.

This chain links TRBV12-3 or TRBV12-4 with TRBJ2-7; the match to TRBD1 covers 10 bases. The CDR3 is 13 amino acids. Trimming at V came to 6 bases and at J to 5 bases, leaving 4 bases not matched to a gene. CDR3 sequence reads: CASRLTGGDEQYF. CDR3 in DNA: TGTGCCAGCAGACTGACAGGGGGCGACGAGCAGTACTTC.

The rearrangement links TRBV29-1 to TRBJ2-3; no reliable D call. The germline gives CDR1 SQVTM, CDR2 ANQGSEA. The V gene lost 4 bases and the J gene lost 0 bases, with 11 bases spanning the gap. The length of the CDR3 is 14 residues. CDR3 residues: CSVVRKTSTDTQYF. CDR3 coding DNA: TGCAGCGTTGTAAGAAAAACTAGCACAGATACGCAGTATTTT.

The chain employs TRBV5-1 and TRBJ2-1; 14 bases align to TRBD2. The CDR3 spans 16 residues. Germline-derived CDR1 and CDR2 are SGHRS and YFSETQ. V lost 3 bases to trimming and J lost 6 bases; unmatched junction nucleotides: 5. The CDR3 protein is CASSSPTSGRANEQFF. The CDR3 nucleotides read TGCGCCAGCAGCTCCCCGACTAGCGGGAGGGCCAATGAGCAGTTCTTC.

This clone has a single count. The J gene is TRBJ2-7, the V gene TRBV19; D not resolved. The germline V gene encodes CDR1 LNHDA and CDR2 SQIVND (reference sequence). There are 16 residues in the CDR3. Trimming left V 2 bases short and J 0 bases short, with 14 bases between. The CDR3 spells CASSISPMESSYEQYF. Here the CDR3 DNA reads TGTGCCAGTAGTATAAGTCCTATGGAGAGCTCCTACGAGCAGTACTTC.

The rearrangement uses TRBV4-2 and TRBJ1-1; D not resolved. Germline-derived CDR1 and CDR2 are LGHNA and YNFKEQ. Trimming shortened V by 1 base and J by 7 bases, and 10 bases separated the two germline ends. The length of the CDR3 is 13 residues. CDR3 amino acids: CASSQGVALEAFF. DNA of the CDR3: TGTGCCAGCAGCCAAGGGGTCGCGCTTGAAGCTTTCTTT.

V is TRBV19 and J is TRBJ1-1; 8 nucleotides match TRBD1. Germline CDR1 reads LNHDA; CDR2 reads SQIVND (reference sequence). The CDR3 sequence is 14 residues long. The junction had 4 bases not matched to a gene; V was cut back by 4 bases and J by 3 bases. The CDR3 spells CASSRTGRDTEAFF. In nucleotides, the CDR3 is TGTGCCAGTAGTAGGACAGGGAGGGACACTGAAGCTTTCTTT. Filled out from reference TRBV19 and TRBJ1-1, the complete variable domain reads DGGITQSPKYLFRKEGQNVTLSCEQNLNHDAMYWYRQDPGQGLRLIYYSQIVNDFQKGDIAEGYSVSREKKESFPLTVTSAQKNPTAFYLCASSRTGRDTEAFFGQGTRLTVV.

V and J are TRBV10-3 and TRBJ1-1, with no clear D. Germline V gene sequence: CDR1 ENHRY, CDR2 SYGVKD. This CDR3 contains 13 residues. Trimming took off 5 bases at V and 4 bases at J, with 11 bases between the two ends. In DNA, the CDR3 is TGTGCCATCAGTCCGGGGAGCAGCACTGAAGCTTTCTTT. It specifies CAISPGSSTEAFF.